One T cell receptor (beta chain) is described in this entry. Its specificity is not known. The PCR used 60 Vbeta and 13 Jbeta primers. Repertoires were generated with immunoSEQ multiplex PCR, while TCRdb's copy carries only in-frame clones and drops some. This sample carries 200,000 to 250,000 clones, roughly 88% of them seen once, and the ten largest clones take 0.71%. This record comes from a study of cytomegalovirus exposure and HLA in healthy donors. Whole-study results and caveats: A later analysis associated 16,951 TCR beta sequences with HLA alleles at a 0.05 false discovery rate. TCR sequences were mostly rare, though some public TCRs occurred in many donors. Earlier analysis yielded a pattern in which most TCR beta V segments were productive about 90% or about 30% of the time. For TCR beta chains, V- and J-gene trimming was later linked to a missense DCLRE1C variant.

CDR1 is MNHNY and CDR2 is SVGAGI in the germline V gene (reference sequence). V lost 0 bases, J lost 5 bases, and 4 bases stayed unmatched. This CDR3 comprises 15 residues. The sequencing input was PBMCs. The chain joins TRBV6-6 to TRBJ2-1; 7 nucleotides agree with TRBD2. This clonotype was obtained from a boy between 2 and 10 years old in good health and CMV-seronegative. The CDR3 reads CASSYSSLADNEQFF. The DNA of the CDR3 is TGTGCCAGCAGTTACTCGAGTCTAGCGGACAATGAGCAGTTCTTC.